The 31 T cell receptor beta chains listed next were all sequenced from one sample in a study of early T cells in non-severe SARS-CoV-2 infection. From the 5' RACE reads, TCRdb called clonotypes with MiXCR, one entry per CDR3 protein. The repertoire holds roughly 93,000 distinct CDR3 sequences, roughly 9.6% seen once, with 4% to 5.5% in the top ten. Material for sequencing was whole blood. These receptors were collected from an adult who was a healthcare worker with PCR-confirmed SARS-CoV-2 infection or an uninfected control (not recorded which).

This clonotype was observed many times. The rearrangement links TRBV6-5 to TRBJ2-3; TRBD1 aligns across 7 bases. CDR1 and CDR2 (germline): MNHEY, SVGAGI. The CDR3 consists of 12 residues. The ends lost 6 bases at V and 5 bases at J; junction bases unmatched: 2. CDR3 sequence: CASRNRGDTQYF. The CDR3 nucleotides read TGTGCCAGCAGGAACAGGGGAGATACGCAGTATTTT.

Many counts were recorded for this clonotype. The rearrangement joins TRBV24-1 to TRBJ1-5, with 8 bases matching TRBD1. CDR1 KGHDR and CDR2 SFDVKD come from the germline V gene. The length of the CDR3 is 16 residues. Trimming at V came to 3 bases and at J to 3 bases, leaving 6 bases not matched to a gene. The CDR3 coding sequence is TGTGCCACCAGTGATGGTGGACAGGGCGACAATCAGCCCCAGCATTTT. Its protein product is CATSDGGQGDNQPQHF.

This clonotype was detected only a few times. The V call is TRBV6-5, the J call TRBJ1-1, with 7 bases lining up with TRBD1. The V gene end was trimmed by 4 bases and the J gene end by 2 bases; junction bases not matched to a gene: 4. The CDR3 runs to 14 residues. Looked up from germline, CDR1 is MNHEY and CDR2 is SVGAGI. CDR3 in amino acids: CASSSRQGNTEAFF. DNA of the CDR3: TGTGCCAGCAGTTCCCGACAGGGAAACACTGAAGCTTTCTTT.

This clonotype appeared a few times. The V and J genes are TRBV20-1 and TRBJ2-3, with TRBD2 matching 8 bases. In germline, CDR1 is DFQATT, CDR2 SNEGSKA (reference sequence). V gave up 4 bases and J gave up 0 bases; unmatched junction bases: 6. The CDR3 is made up of 15 amino acids. The CDR3 is CSATRPSGSTDTQYF. Written as DNA, the CDR3 is TGCAGTGCTACTCGCCCTAGCGGGAGCACAGATACGCAGTATTTT.

The V gene is TRBV6-1, the J gene TRBJ2-7, with 8 bases aligning to TRBD1. Germline trimming cut 5 bases from V and 6 bases from J; bases unmatched to any gene: 9. The CDR3 covers 14 residues. Germline lookup yields CDR1 MNHNS and CDR2 SASEGT. The CDR3 nucleotides are TGTGCCAGCAGTCCTGCGGACAGGGTTATCGAGCAGTACTTC. Its translation is CASSPADRVIEQYF.

This clonotype came up once. The rearrangement links TRBV15 to TRBJ2-7; 7 bases are a match to TRBD2. The germline CDR1 and CDR2 sequences are LNHNV and YYDKDF (reference sequence). This CDR3 contains 15 residues. J lost 5 bases, V lost 0 bases, and 7 bases had no gene match. Here the CDR3 reads CATSRDGGSVNEQYF. The DNA for the CDR3 is TGTGCCACCAGCAGAGATGGCGGGAGCGTCAACGAGCAGTACTTC.

In this sample, this clonotype turned up a few times. The chain couples TRBV7-9 to TRBJ2-2; no clear D. Germline V CDR1 and CDR2: SEHNR, FQNEAQ (reference sequence). The V end was cut by 4 bases, the J end by 6 bases, with 9 bases between. The CDR3 is made up of 13 amino acids. This CDR3 is CASSYTGAGELFF. The CDR3 region has the DNA TGTGCCAGCAGCTATACTGGGGCCGGGGAGCTGTTTTTT.

This clonotype was picked up a small number of times. This rearrangement joins TRBV12-3 or TRBV12-4 to TRBJ2-7, with 7 nucleotides matching TRBD1. The CDR3 extends over 11 amino acids. V lost 5 bases to trimming and J lost 10 bases; unmatched junction nucleotides: 5. In nucleotides, the CDR3 is TGTGCCAGCAGTGACCGGGACAGCCAGTACTTC. It yields the protein CASSDRDSQYF.

The table lists this clonotype with many counts. V is TRBV12-3 or TRBV12-4 and J is TRBJ1-4, with D uncertain. The V end lost 0 bases, the J end lost 1 base, and 6 bases lay between the germline ends. The CDR3 is 15 amino acids. CDR3 sequence reads: CASSLATGTNEKLFF. In DNA, the CDR3 is TGTGCCAGCAGTTTAGCGACGGGAACTAATGAAAAACTGTTTTTT.

This clonotype showed up many times. The CDR3 spells CASSLFGGGENTEAFF. CDR3 nucleotide sequence: TGTGCCAGCAGTTTATTTGGGGGTGGAGAGAACACTGAAGCTTTCTTT. The V call is TRBV27, the J call TRBJ1-1; possibly TRBD1 for D (5 bases). The V end lost 1 base, the J end lost 1 base, and 13 bases lay between the germline ends. This CDR3 has 16 residues. Germline V CDR1 and CDR2: MNHEY, SMNVEV (reference sequence).

This clonotype appeared a few times. The chain couples TRBV9 to TRBJ2-1; D not certain. The CDR3 runs to 12 residues. CDR1 is SGDLS, CDR2 YYNGEE, per germline. Deletions cut 7 bases from V and 12 bases from J, with 17 bases between. In DNA, the CDR3 is TGTGCCAGCGGACCATCCGGGTTCGGGCAGTTCTTC. Protein product: CASGPSGFGQFF.

This clonotype occurred many times. The chain carries TRBV2 and TRBJ1-1; a weak D match, TRBD1 (6 bases). Germline V lookup: CDR1 SNHLY, CDR2 FYNNEI. Between the trimmed V and J ends, which lost 3 bases and 11 bases, there was a span of 13 bases. This CDR3 comprises 12 residues. CDR3 bases: TGTGCCAGCAGTGAGGGGGGCGAGTGGGCTTTCTTT. Its protein is CASSEGGEWAFF.

This clonotype was seen many times. This chain uses TRBV30 with TRBJ2-7, with D perhaps TRBD1 (6 bases). V was trimmed by 4 bases and J by 2 bases, leaving 21 bases between them. CDR1 is GTSNPN, CDR2 SVGIG, per germline (reference sequence). The CDR3 consists of 16 residues. Written as DNA, the CDR3 is TGTGCCTGGAAGAAGGGTCTGGGGACACGAGCCTACGAGCAGTACTTC. Amino acids: CAWKKGLGTRAYEQYF.

There are many counts of this clonotype. The CDR3 here is CASSSVGREGTEAFF. The DNA of the CDR3 is TGTGCCAGCAGCTCGGTGGGGCGGGAAGGAACTGAAGCTTTCTTT. This chain joins TRBV7-8 and TRBJ1-1, with a possible D match to TRBD1 (5 bases). The ends were cut back, 4 bases at V and 5 bases at J, with 17 bases in the middle. CDR1 is SGHVS, CDR2 FQNEAQ, per germline. The CDR3 covers 15 residues.

This chain joins TRBV28 and TRBJ2-7; maybe TRBD1 (5 bases). Trimming took off 4 bases at V and 3 bases at J, with 10 bases between the two ends. The CDR3 runs 13 residues. The germline CDR1 and CDR2 sequences are MDHEN and SYDVKM. The CDR3 region has the DNA TGTGCCAGCAGTTGGGGCAGCCACTACGAGCAGTACTTC. Translating gives CASSWGSHYEQYF. The full variable domain, with the rest looked up from reference TRBV28 and TRBJ2-7, is DVKVTQSSRYLVKRTGEKVFLECVQDMDHENMFWYRQDPGLGLRLIYFSYDVKMKEKGDIPEGYSVSREKKERFSLILESASTNQTSMYLCASSWGSHYEQYFGPGTRLTVT.

This clonotype was detected a few times. This chain uses TRBV15 with TRBJ1-4, with 9 bases identical to TRBD1. The CDR3 is 15 residues long. Germline CDR1 LNHNV, CDR2 YYDKDF (reference sequence). Trimming cost V 3 bases and J 6 bases; bases outside gene matches: 5. The CDR3 DNA sequence: TGTGCCACCAGCAGGGGGGACAGGGACCATGAAAAACTGTTTTTT. Protein product: CATSRGDRDHEKLFF. Full variable domain (remainder filled in from reference TRBV15 and TRBJ1-4): DAMVIQNPRYQVTQFGKPVTLSCSQTLNHNVMYWYQQKSSQAPKLLFHYYDKDFNNEADTPDNFQSRRPNTSFCFLDIRSPGLGDTAMYLCATSRGDRDHEKLFFGSGTQLSVL.

This clonotype has just a few counts. The gene calls are TRBV10-3 and TRBJ2-3, with a tentative D call TRBD2 (6 bases). V was shortened by 6 bases and J by 1 base, with 11 bases between the two germline ends. The CDR3 is made up of 14 amino acids. Germline CDR1 ENHRY, CDR2 SYGVKD. In DNA, the CDR3 is TGTGCCATCAGGCGGGGCGAGGGCACAGATACGCAGTATTTT. Translation: CAIRRGEGTDTQYF.

This clonotype has a handful of counts. The genes are TRBV12-3 or TRBV12-4 and TRBJ2-3; D is undetermined. V lost 1 base to trimming and J lost 5 bases, with 10 bases between them. This CDR3 is 14 amino acids long. The CDR3 DNA reads as TGTGCCAGCAGTTTAGTGGCAGCCAAAGATACGCAGTATTTT. Protein: CASSLVAAKDTQYF.

V usage is TRBV9 and J usage is TRBJ2-7; TRBD2 matches 8 bases. Per the germline V gene, CDR1 is SGDLS and CDR2 is YYNGEE. The V gene end was trimmed by 0 bases and the J gene end by 4 bases; junction bases not matched to a gene: 6. The CDR3 totals 15 residues. The CDR3 here is CASSVEGAGEYEQYF. For the CDR3, the DNA is TGTGCCAGCAGCGTAGAGGGAGCGGGAGAGTACGAGCAGTACTTC.

The chain links TRBV6-5 to TRBJ1-2; D is possibly TRBD1 (6 bases). The CDR3 covers 13 residues. Trimming took off 10 bases at V and 1 base at J, with 13 bases between the two ends. Germline V CDR1 and CDR2: MNHEY, SVGAGI. The CDR3 region is CATRTDSNYGYTF. Written as DNA, the CDR3 is TGTGCCACCAGGACAGATAGTAACTATGGCTACACCTTC.

This clonotype came up many times. The chain is built from TRBV29-1 and TRBJ1-1; no definite D call. V dropped 4 bases and J dropped 4 bases, with 10 bases sitting between them. The germline V gene has CDR1 SQVTM and CDR2 ANQGSEA. CDR3 length equals 12 residues. The CDR3: CSVGQTGTEAFF. In DNA form, the CDR3 reads TGCAGCGTTGGTCAGACGGGCACTGAAGCTTTCTTT. Variable domain in full (rest from reference TRBV29-1 and TRBJ1-1): SAVISQKPSRDICQRGTSLTIQCQVDSQVTMMFWYRQQPGQSLTLIATANQGSEATYESGFVIDKFPISRPNLTFSTLTVSNMSPEDSSIYLCSVGQTGTEAFFGQGTRLTVV.

This clonotype was seen only a few times. The chain has TRBV5-1 and TRBJ2-5; TRBD2 matches at 7 bases. The CDR3 has 14 amino acids. V lost 2 bases, J lost 4 bases, and 5 bases stayed unmatched. Germline V gene data show CDR1 as SGHRS and CDR2 as YFSETQ. The CDR3 nucleotides read TGCGCCAGCAGCTTTAAGCGGGGAGCAGAGACCCAGTACTTC. It codes for CASSFKRGAETQYF.

A few counts support this clonotype. The V and J genes are TRBV7-2 and TRBJ2-5; the D gene is possibly TRBD1 (5 bases). The germline V and J ends were trimmed by 11 bases and 5 bases, with 18 bases remaining between them. The CDR3 consists of 13 residues. Looked up from germline, CDR1 is SGHTA and CDR2 is FQGNSA. CDR3 coding DNA: TGTGCCGGACAAAGGAGTTTCGGGGAGACCCAGTACTTC. Protein: CAGQRSFGETQYF.

The table lists this clonotype with a few counts. The CDR3 DNA sequence: TGTGCCAGCAGCTTGGCGCCAGGGGGAAATACTGAAGCTTTCTTT. Its protein product is CASSLAPGGNTEAFF. V gene TRBV5-5 combines with J gene TRBJ1-1; 7 bases are shared with TRBD1. Germline V CDR1 and CDR2: SGHKS, YYEKEE (reference sequence). V gave up 0 bases and J gave up 5 bases; unmatched junction bases: 7. This CDR3 region has 15 residues.

The table lists this clonotype with a few counts. The genes are TRBV20-1 and TRBJ1-1, with D unresolved. CDR1 DFQATT and CDR2 SNEGSKA come from the germline V gene (reference sequence). The germline V and J ends were trimmed by 5 bases and 1 base, with 5 bases remaining between them. This CDR3 contains 11 residues. The chain's CDR3 is CSASRNTEAFF. The CDR3 bases are TGCAGTGCTTCCCGGAACACTGAAGCTTTCTTT.

This clonotype was seen a few times. The chain joins TRBV20-1 to TRBJ2-5; maybe TRBD1 (5 bases). Germline CDR1 reads DFQATT; CDR2 reads SNEGSKA (reference sequence). V lost 4 bases, J lost 2 bases, and 8 bases lay in between. The CDR3 has 12 residues. The CDR3 bases are TGCAGTGCTAAGGGGCGGCAAGAGACCCAGTACTTC. Encoded protein: CSAKGRQETQYF.

The table lists this clonotype with many counts. The V and J genes are TRBV7-9 and TRBJ2-7; no firm D call. CDR3 length equals 14 residues. V lost 1 base, J lost 1 base, and 8 bases lay in between. In germline, CDR1 is SEHNR, CDR2 FQNEAQ (reference sequence). This chain's CDR3 is CASSLGNGSYEQYF. The DNA of the CDR3 is TGTGCCAGCAGCTTAGGGAATGGATCCTACGAGCAGTACTTC.

At least ten counts were recorded for this clonotype. The V gene is TRBV7-6, the J gene TRBJ2-1; 8 bases fit TRBD2. The trim removed 2 bases at V and 4 bases at J, leaving 4 bases unmatched. CDR3 size: 15 residues. Germline lookup yields CDR1 SGHVS and CDR2 FNYEAQ. The CDR3 sequence is CASSLLSGTYNEQFF. CDR3 DNA sequence: TGTGCCAGCAGCTTACTTAGCGGGACTTACAATGAGCAGTTCTTC.

This clonotype was counted ten times or more. V is TRBV7-9 and J is TRBJ1-6; D unresolved. CDR3 size: 14 residues. V was shortened by 5 bases and J by 5 bases, with 10 bases between the two germline ends. Germline V gene sequence: CDR1 SEHNR, CDR2 FQNEAQ (reference sequence). The CDR3 nucleotides are TGTGCCAGCAGCCTGGGCCGTAATAATTCACCCCTCCACTTT. Amino acids: CASSLGRNNSPLHF.

V is TRBV12-3 or TRBV12-4 and J is TRBJ1-1; a weak D match, TRBD1 (5 bases). The germline V and J ends were trimmed by 4 bases and 1 base, with 19 bases remaining between them. This CDR3 is built from 17 residues. CDR3 nucleotides: TGTGCCAGCAGTTGGGTTTATCTTGTCCAGGGGAACACTGAAGCTTTCTTT. Translation: CASSWVYLVQGNTEAFF.

This clonotype has a handful of counts. The chain combines TRBV5-6 with TRBJ2-3, with 8 bases identical to TRBD2. V shed 4 bases and J 0 bases; nucleotides not matched to a gene: 4. The CDR3 spans 15 residues. Germline V CDR1 and CDR2: SGHDT, YYEEEE. The CDR3 here is CASSGLAGSTDTQYF. DNA of the CDR3: TGTGCCAGCAGCGGATTAGCGGGGAGCACAGATACGCAGTATTTT.